This TCR beta chain was observed in a study of T cell repertoires in cytomegalovirus infection. Overall study: Public TCR beta signatures indicated both CMV infection and matching HLA type.

Study-level findings and limits: Cumulated frequencies of public TCR beta families served to identify carriers of CMV plus the relevant HLA.

As concerns this clonotype: Its specificity is not known.

TCRdb analysed the reads with MiXCR anew, one entry per CDR3 protein. The sample shows hundreds of thousands of distinct CDR3 sequences, 35% to 45% of them seen only once. CDR3 length: 11 amino acids. Between the trimmed V and J ends, which lost 0 bases and 10 bases, there was a span of 6 bases. CDR1 is ENHRY and CDR2 is SYGVKD in the germline V gene. The chain links TRBV10-3 to TRBJ1-1, with D uncertain. The sample comprised PBMCs. This sequence was found in a human donor in good health (CMV status not recorded). Some clones in this sample may be carry-over from other donors' samples. The CDR3 protein is CAISESVGAFF. DNA for the CDR3: TGTGCCATCAGTGAGTCGGTAGGAGCTTTCTTT.